Detailed here is one T cell receptor (beta chain). This record comes from a study of blood T cell repertoires in COVID-19. Libraries were prepared by immunoSEQ multiplex PCR; TCRdb keeps only in-frame clonotypes and omits some of them. The sample has about 210,000 clones; approximately 78% are singletons. This CDR3 comprises 12 residues. Between the trimmed V and J ends, which lost 6 bases and 4 bases, there was a span of 9 bases. CDR1 MNHEY and CDR2 SMNVEV come from the germline V gene (reference sequence). The source is a woman aged 40 to 50 with acute or convalescent COVID-19. The specimen was peripheral blood. The chain couples TRBV27 to TRBJ1-1; D perhaps matches TRBD1 (6 bases). CDR3 sequence (DNA): TGTGCCAGCAGGAAGACAGGCACTGAAGCTTTCTTT. Protein sequence: CASRKTGTEAFF.